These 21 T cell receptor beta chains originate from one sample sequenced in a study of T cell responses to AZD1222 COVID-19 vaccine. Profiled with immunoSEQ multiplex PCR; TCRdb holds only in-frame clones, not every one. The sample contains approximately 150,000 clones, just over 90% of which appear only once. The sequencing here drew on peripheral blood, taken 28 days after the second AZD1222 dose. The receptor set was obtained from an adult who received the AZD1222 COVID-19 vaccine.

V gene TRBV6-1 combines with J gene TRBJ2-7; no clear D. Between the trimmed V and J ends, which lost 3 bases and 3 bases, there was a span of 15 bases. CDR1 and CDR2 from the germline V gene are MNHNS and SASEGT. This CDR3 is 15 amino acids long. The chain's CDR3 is CASSEVGSGYYEQYF. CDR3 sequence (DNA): TGTGCCAGCAGTGAGGTCGGGTCGGGCTACTACGAGCAGTACTTC.

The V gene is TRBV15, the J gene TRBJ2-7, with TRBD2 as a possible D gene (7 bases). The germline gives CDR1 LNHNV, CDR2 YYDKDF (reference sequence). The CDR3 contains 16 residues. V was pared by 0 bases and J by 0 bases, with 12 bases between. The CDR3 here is CATSRDLAGASYEQYF. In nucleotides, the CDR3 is TGTGCCACCAGCAGAGATCTTGCGGGGGCCTCCTACGAGCAGTACTTC.

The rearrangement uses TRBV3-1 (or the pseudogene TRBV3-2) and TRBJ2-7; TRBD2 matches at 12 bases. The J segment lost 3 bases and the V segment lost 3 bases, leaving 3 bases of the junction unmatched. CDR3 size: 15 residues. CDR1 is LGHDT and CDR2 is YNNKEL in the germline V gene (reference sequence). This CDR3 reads CASSQMGLAGYEQYF. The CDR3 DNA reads TGTGCCAGCAGCCAGATGGGACTAGCGGGCTACGAGCAGTACTTC.

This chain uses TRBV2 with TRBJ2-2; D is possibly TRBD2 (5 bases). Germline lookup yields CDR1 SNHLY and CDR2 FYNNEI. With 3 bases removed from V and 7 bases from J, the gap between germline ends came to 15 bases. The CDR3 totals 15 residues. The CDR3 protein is CASSETGSRNGELFF. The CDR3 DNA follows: TGTGCCAGCAGTGAGACGGGGTCCAGAAACGGGGAGCTGTTTTTT.

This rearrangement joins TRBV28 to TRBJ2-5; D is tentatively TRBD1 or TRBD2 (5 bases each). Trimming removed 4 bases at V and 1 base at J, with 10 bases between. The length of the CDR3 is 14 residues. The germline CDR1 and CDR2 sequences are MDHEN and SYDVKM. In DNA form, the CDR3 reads TGTGCCAGCAGTTCCCGGGACGGCCAAGAGACCCAGTACTTC. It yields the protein CASSSRDGQETQYF.

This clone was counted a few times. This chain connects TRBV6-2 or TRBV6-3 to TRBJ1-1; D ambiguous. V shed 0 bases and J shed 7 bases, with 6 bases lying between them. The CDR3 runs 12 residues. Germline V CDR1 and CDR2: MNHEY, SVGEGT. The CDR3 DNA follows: TGTGCCAGCAGTTACTCGTTCCTTGAAGCTTTCTTT. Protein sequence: CASSYSFLEAFF.

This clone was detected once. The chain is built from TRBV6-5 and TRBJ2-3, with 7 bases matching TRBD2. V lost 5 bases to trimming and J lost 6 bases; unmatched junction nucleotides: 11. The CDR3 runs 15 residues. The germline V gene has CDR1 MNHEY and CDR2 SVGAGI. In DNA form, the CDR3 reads TGTGCCAGCAGTCGCGGGGGAAACAAACGGGATACGCAGTATTTT. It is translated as CASSRGGNKRDTQYF.

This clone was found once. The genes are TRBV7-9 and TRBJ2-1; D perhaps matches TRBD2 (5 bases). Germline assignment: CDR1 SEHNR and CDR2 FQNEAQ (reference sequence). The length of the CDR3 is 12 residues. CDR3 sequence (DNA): TGTGCTAACCGGGCGGGTAACAATGAGCAGTTCTTC. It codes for CANRAGNNEQFF.

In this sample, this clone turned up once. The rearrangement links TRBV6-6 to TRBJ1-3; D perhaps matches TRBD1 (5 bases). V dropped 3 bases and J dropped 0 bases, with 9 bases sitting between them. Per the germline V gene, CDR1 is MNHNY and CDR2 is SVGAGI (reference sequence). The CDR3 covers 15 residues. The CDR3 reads CASSYTGTSGNTIYF. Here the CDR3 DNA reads TGTGCCAGCAGTTATACAGGTACCTCTGGAAACACCATATATTTT.

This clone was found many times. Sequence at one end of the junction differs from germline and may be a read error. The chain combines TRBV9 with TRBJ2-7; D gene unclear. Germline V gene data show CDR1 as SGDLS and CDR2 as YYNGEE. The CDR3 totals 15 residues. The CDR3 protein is CASSVDVLPSDEQYF. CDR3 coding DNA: TGTGCCAGCAGCGTAGATGTGCTACCCTCCGACGAGCAGTACTTC.

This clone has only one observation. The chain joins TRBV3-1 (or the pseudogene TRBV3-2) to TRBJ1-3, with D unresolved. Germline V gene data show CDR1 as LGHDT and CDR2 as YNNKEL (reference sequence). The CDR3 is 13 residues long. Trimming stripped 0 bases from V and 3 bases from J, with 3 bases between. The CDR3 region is CASSQEHGNTIYF. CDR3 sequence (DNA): TGTGCCAGCAGCCAAGAGCATGGAAACACCATATATTTT.

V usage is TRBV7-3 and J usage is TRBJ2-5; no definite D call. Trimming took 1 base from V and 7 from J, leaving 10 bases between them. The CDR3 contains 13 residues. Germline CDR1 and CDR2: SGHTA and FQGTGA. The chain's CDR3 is CASSLSPSGTQYF. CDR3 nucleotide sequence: TGTGCCAGCAGCTTAAGCCCGTCCGGGACCCAGTACTTC.

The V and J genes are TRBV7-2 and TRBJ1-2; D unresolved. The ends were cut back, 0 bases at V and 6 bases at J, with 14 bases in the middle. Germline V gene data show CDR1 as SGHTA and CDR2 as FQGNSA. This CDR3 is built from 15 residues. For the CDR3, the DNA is TGTGCCAGCAGCTTAGCGTCATCGGAGATTCATGGCTACACCTTC. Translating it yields CASSLASSEIHGYTF. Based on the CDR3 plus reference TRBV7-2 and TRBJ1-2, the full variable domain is GAGVSQSPSNKVTEKGKDVELRCDPISGHTALYWYRQSLGQGLEFLIYFQGNSAPDKSGLPSDRFSAERTGGSVSTLTIQRTQQEDSAVYLCASSLASSEIHGYTFGSGTRLTVV.

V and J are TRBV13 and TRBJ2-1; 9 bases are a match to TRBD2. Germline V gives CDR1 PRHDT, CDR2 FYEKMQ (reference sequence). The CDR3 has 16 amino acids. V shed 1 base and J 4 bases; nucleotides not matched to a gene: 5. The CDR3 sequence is CASSLEAGGAYNEQFF. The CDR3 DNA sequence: TGTGCCAGCAGCTTAGAGGCGGGAGGGGCTTACAATGAGCAGTTCTTC.

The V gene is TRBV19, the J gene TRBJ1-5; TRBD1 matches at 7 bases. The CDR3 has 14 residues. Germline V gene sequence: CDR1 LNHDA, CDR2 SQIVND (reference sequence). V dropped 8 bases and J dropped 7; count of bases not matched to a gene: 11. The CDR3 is CASGGDSAGQPQHF. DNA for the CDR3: TGTGCCAGTGGAGGGGACAGCGCCGGACAGCCCCAGCATTTT.

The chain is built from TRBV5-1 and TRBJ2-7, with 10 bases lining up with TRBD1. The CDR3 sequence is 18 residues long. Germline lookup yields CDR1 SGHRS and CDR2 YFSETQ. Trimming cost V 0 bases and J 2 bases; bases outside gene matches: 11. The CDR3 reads CASSLELSSGQGTYEQYF. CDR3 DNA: TGCGCCAGCAGCTTGGAGTTGTCCTCGGGACAGGGGACCTACGAGCAGTACTTC.

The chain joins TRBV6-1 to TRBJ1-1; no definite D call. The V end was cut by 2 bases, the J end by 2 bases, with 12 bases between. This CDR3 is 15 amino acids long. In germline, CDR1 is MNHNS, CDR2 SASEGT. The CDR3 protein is CASSERRRANTEAFF. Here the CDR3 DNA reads TGTGCCAGCAGTGAAAGACGTCGGGCAAACACTGAAGCTTTCTTT.

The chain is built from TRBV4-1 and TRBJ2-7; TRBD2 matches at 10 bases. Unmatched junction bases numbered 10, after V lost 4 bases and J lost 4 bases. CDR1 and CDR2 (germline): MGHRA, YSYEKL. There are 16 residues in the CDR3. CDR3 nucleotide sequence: TGCGCCAGCAGCCCCAGGTGGGCTAGCGGGGGTTACGAGCAGTACTTC. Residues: CASSPRWASGGYEQYF.

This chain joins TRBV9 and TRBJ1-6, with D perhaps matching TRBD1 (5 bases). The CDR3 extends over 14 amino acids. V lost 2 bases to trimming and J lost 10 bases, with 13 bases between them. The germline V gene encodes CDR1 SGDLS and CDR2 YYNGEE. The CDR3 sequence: CASSVGTLDSPLHF. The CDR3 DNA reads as TGTGCCAGCAGCGTTGGGACTTTGGACTCACCCCTCCACTTT.

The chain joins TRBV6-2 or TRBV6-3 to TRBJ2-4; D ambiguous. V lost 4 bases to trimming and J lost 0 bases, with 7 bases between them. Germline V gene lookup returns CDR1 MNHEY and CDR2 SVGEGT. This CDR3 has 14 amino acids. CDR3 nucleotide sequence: TGTGCCAGCAGTTCGACTTTAGCCAAAAACATTCAGTACTTC. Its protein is CASSSTLAKNIQYF.

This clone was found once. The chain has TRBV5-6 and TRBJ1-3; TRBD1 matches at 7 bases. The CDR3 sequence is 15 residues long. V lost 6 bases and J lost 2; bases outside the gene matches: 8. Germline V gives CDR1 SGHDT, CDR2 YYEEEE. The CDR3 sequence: CASTLQGTPGNTIYF. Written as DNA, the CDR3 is TGTGCCAGCACCTTACAGGGGACCCCTGGAAACACCATATATTTT. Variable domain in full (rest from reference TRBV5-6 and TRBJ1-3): DAGVTQSPTHLIKTRGQQVTLRCSPKSGHDTVSWYQQALGQGPQFIFQYYEEEERQRGNFPDRFSGHQFPNYSSELNVNALLLGDSALYLCASTLQGTPGNTIYFGEGSWLTVV.